These 20 T cell receptor beta chains came from one sample sequenced in a study of regulatory T cells in long-lasting Graves disease. As to time point: newly diagnosed GD, antithyroid drugs for less than 3 months. The TCR library was made from RNA extracted from PBMCs. In building TCR beta libraries, iRepertoire HTBI primers were used together with Arm-PCR of CDR3 regions. In TCRdb, the multiplex PCR reads were re-called with MiXCR into one record per CDR3 protein. The sample yields approximately 210,000 distinct CDR3 sequences, approximately 20% seen once. The specimen was peripheral blood mononuclear cells (PBMCs), collected at new diagnosis, from a patient treated with antithyroid drugs. The source of these receptors is a female donor with Graves disease.

Only a few counts were recorded for this clonotype. It may be a read error: a sequence one base away is much more abundant. The CDR3 sequence is CAISFLLGANTEAFF. In DNA form, the CDR3 reads TGTGCCATCAGCTTCCTCCTCGGTGCGAACACTGAAGCTTTCTTT. The V call is TRBV10-3, the J call TRBJ1-1, with D uncertain. V lost 6 bases to trimming and J lost 1 base, with 15 bases between them. This CDR3 spans 15 amino acids. Germline V CDR1 and CDR2: ENHRY, SYGVKD.

Many counts were recorded for this clonotype. Since a much larger clone is just one base distant, this may be a read error. The rearrangement uses TRBV28 and TRBJ2-3; D ambiguous. The germline CDR1 and CDR2 sequences are MDHEN and SYDVKM. Trimming pared 6 bases from V and 4 bases from J, leaving 8 bases between. The CDR3 consists of 12 residues. The CDR3 is CASSFGSDTQYF. The DNA of the CDR3 is TGTGCCAGCAGCTTTGGCTCAGATACGCAGTATTTT. The full variable domain, completed using reference TRBV28 and TRBJ2-3, is DVKVTQSSRYLVKRTGEKVFLECVQDMDHENMFWYRQDPGLGLRLIYFSYDVKMKEKGDIPEGYSVSREKKERFSLILESASTNQTSMYLCASSFGSDTQYFGPGTRLTVL.

The gene calls are TRBV19 and TRBJ2-5; TRBD1 might be the D (5 bases). The V gene lost 4 bases and the J gene lost 5 bases, with 14 bases spanning the gap. Germline V gene data show CDR1 as LNHDA and CDR2 as SQIVND (reference sequence). There are 14 residues in the CDR3. This chain's CDR3 is CASSTSRAGETQYF. The CDR3, as DNA: TGTGCCAGTAGTACCTCAAGGGCAGGGGAGACCCAGTACTTC.

In its sample, this clonotype was seen many times. V is TRBV20-1 and J is TRBJ1-1, with D possibly TRBD1 on 5 matching bases. Trimming stripped 5 bases from V and 5 bases from J, with 12 bases between. The germline V gene has CDR1 DFQATT and CDR2 SNEGSKA (reference sequence). This CDR3 has 12 residues. This CDR3 reads CSAGQQVTEAFF. The DNA for the CDR3 is TGCAGTGCTGGCCAACAGGTTACTGAAGCTTTCTTT.

With respect to this clonotype: A far bigger clonotype differs at one base, so this is likely a read error. The rearrangement uses TRBV28 and TRBJ2-1; 8 bases agree with TRBD2. Looked up from germline, CDR1 is MDHEN and CDR2 is SYDVKM. The trim removed 6 bases at V and 9 bases at J, leaving 10 bases unmatched. The CDR3 sequence is 14 residues long. CDR3: CASSGSGTGSEQFF. As DNA, the CDR3 is TGTGCCAGCAGCGGTAGCGGGACGGGCAGTGAGCAGTTCTTC.

This clonotype was recorded at least ten times. The J gene is TRBJ2-5, the V gene TRBV2, with D perhaps TRBD1 (5 bases). The CDR3 spans 12 residues. CDR1 is SNHLY, CDR2 FYNNEI, per germline. The V end lost 7 bases, the J end lost 5 bases, and 11 bases lay between the germline ends. CDR3 loop: CASTQGRETQYF. Here the CDR3 DNA reads TGTGCCAGCACCCAGGGAAGGGAGACCCAGTACTTC.

Remarks on this clonotype: A far larger clone is only one base removed, so a read error is likely. V and J are TRBV6-2 or TRBV6-3 and TRBJ2-5, with TRBD2 matching over 11 bases. There are 16 residues in the CDR3. Germline V gene data show CDR1 as MNHEY and CDR2 as SVGEGT. V lost 0 bases and J lost 4; bases outside the gene matches: 4. The CDR3 DNA reads as TGTGCCAGCAGTTACTCAGGGACTAGCGGCCGAGAGACCCAGTACTTC. Its translation: CASSYSGTSGRETQYF.

This clonotype was observed many times. This chain links TRBV5-8 with TRBJ2-1; D remains unclear. Germline values: CDR1 SGHTS, CDR2 YDEGEE. Trimming shortened V by 0 bases and J by 4 bases, and 8 bases separated the two germline ends. This CDR3 has 14 amino acids. CDR3 amino acids: CASSLGVGYNEQFF. As DNA, the CDR3 is TGTGCCAGCAGCTTGGGGGTGGGGTACAATGAGCAGTTCTTC.

At least ten counts were recorded for this clonotype. The chain employs TRBV11-2 and TRBJ1-1; a possible D gene is TRBD1 (6 bases). CDR3 size: 15 residues. V dropped 2 bases and J dropped 1 base, with 11 bases sitting between them. Germline CDR1 reads SGHAT; CDR2 reads FQNNGV. CDR3 nucleotides: TGTGCCAGCAGCTTACCCTTAGGGGGGAACACTGAAGCTTTCTTT. Residues: CASSLPLGGNTEAFF. The variable domain in full, with the rest retrieved from reference TRBV11-2 and TRBJ1-1, is EAGVAQSPRYKIIEKRQSVAFWCNPISGHATLYWYQQILGQGPKLLIQFQNNGVVDDSQLPKDRFSAERLKGVDSTLKIQPAKLEDSAVYLCASSLPLGGNTEAFFGQGTRLTVV.

This clonotype was counted only a few times. The chain combines TRBV19 with TRBJ2-5, with D maybe TRBD1 (5 bases). With 3 bases removed from V and 4 bases from J, the gap between germline ends came to 15 bases. Germline V gene lookup returns CDR1 LNHDA and CDR2 SQIVND (reference sequence). CDR3 length: 15 amino acids. The CDR3 DNA sequence: TGTGCCAGTAGTATTGGGCAGGGTCGCAGAGAGACCCAGTACTTC. Encoded protein: CASSIGQGRRETQYF.

The chain employs TRBV20-1 and TRBJ2-7, with 10 bases matching TRBD1. Germline CDR1 reads DFQATT; CDR2 reads SNEGSKA (reference sequence). The CDR3 extends over 14 amino acids. Unmatched junction bases numbered 12, after V lost 4 bases and J lost 9 bases. The CDR3 bases are TGCAGTGCTACTCCGACAGGGGGCGGGCAGCGGCAGTACTTC. Its translation is CSATPTGGGQRQYF.

This chain links TRBV18 with TRBJ2-2; D gene unclear. Trimming took off 0 bases at V and 6 bases at J, with 8 bases between the two ends. The germline gives CDR1 KGHSH, CDR2 LQKENI. CDR3 length equals 14 residues. The DNA for the CDR3 is TGTGCCAGCTCACCACCGGCGGTTCCCGGGGAGCTGTTTTTT. Translating it yields CASSPPAVPGELFF.

The gene calls are TRBV5-6 and TRBJ2-7; no definite D call. This CDR3 has 13 amino acids. Germline CDR1 is SGHDT and CDR2 is YYEEEE. V lost 4 bases and J lost 6, with 14 bases in between. The CDR3 reads CASSPRLGAEQYF. CDR3 DNA: TGTGCCAGCAGCCCACGGTTGGGTGCCGAGCAGTACTTC.

This clonotype was detected many times. The V gene is TRBV28, the J gene TRBJ2-1; a possible D gene is TRBD2 (5 bases). Trimming pared 3 bases from V and 8 bases from J, leaving 14 bases between. The CDR3 length is 14 residues. The germline V gene encodes CDR1 MDHEN and CDR2 SYDVKM. The CDR3 sequence is CASSFPRGSDEQFF. CDR3 nucleotides: TGTGCCAGCAGTTTCCCAAGAGGGTCGGATGAGCAGTTCTTC.

This clonotype was recorded many times. This chain connects TRBV6-1 to TRBJ1-4; TRBD1 matches at 10 bases. After removal of 6 bases from V and 6 bases from J, the junction contained 4 bases not matched to a gene. From germline, CDR1 is MNHNS and CDR2 SASEGT. The CDR3 loop spans 14 amino acids. Here the CDR3 reads CASSGQGGYEKLFF. CDR3 coding DNA: TGTGCCAGCAGCGGACAGGGGGGTTATGAAAAACTGTTTTTT.

Many counts were recorded for this clonotype. V usage is TRBV7-2 and J usage is TRBJ2-1; D remains ambiguous. The CDR3 contains 15 residues. V lost 4 bases to trimming and J lost 3 bases, with 13 bases between them. Per the germline V gene, CDR1 is SGHTA and CDR2 is FQGNSA. In nucleotides, the CDR3 is TGTGCCAGCAGCTACGGGTCCACCAACTACAATGAGCAGTTCTTC. Translating gives CASSYGSTNYNEQFF.

The rearrangement uses TRBV6-1 and TRBJ1-2; 8 bases align to TRBD1. J gave up 2 bases and V 8 bases, and 10 bases lay outside the gene matches. Germline loops: CDR1 MNHNS, CDR2 SASEGT. The CDR3 covers 15 residues. CDR3 in DNA: TGTGCCAGCTATACACTAAACAGGGGGAACTATGGCTACACCTTC. Its translation is CASYTLNRGNYGYTF.

This clonotype was seen only a few times. The chain couples TRBV2 to TRBJ1-3; D is uncertain. The CDR3 is made up of 16 amino acids. Germline V gene data show CDR1 as SNHLY and CDR2 as FYNNEI. The V end was cut by 1 base, the J end by 0 bases, with 10 bases between. In DNA form, the CDR3 reads TGTGCCAGCAGTGAAGAAGGCCCCCTCTCTGGAAACACCATATATTTT. Encoded protein: CASSEEGPLSGNTIYF.

At least ten counts were recorded for this clonotype. This chain joins TRBV7-2 and TRBJ1-5; maybe TRBD1 (6 bases). V was pared by 1 base and J by 1 base, with 11 bases between. The CDR3 covers 16 residues. CDR1 SGHTA and CDR2 FQGNSA come from the germline V gene. The CDR3 DNA is TGTGCCAGCAGCTTAGTTCACAGGGTGAGCAATCAGCCCCAGCATTTT. Encoded protein: CASSLVHRVSNQPQHF.

Comments on this clonotype: A much larger clone lies a single base off, so this may be a read error. The CDR3 does not close with the conserved phenylalanine or tryptophan, likely indicating a read error. The chain has TRBV3-1 and TRBJ2-1; the match to TRBD2 covers 10 bases. The CDR3 extends over 16 amino acids. With 4 bases clipped from V and 2 bases from J, the junction kept 5 bases outside the gene matches. Germline CDR1 is LGHDT and CDR2 is YNNKEL (reference sequence). CDR3 in amino acids: CASSPLGTSAYNEQFL. As DNA, the CDR3 is TGTGCCAGCAGCCCCCTCGGGACTAGCGCCTACAATGAGCAGTTCCTC.